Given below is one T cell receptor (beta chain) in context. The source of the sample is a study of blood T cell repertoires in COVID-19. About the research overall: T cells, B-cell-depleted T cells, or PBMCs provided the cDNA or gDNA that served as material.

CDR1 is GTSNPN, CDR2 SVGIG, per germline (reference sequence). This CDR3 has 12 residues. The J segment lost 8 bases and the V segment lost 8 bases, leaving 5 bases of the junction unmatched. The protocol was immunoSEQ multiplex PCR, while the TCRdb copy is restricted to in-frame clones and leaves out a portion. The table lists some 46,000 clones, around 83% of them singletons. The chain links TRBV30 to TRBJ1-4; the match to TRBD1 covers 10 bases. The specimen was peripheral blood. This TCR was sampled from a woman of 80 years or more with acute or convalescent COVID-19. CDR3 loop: CARQGAQEKLFF. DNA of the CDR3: TGTGCCAGACAGGGGGCTCAGGAAAAACTGTTTTTT.